The 20 T cell receptor beta chains listed next were all sequenced from one sample in a study of T-cell reconstitution after alpha-beta-depleted transplantation in children. Unique molecular identifiers featured in how the TCRbeta library was prepared. TCRdb independently ran MiXCR on the PCR reads; one entry per CDR3 protein. The sample shows about 72,000 distinct CDR3 sequences, about 7.3% of them seen only once. Sequencing was performed on PBMCs from the stem cell graft donor, taken from the stem cell graft. The receptors shown here come from a human donor who donated a stem cell graft to a child with acute lymphoblastic leukemia.

The chain employs TRBV5-1 and TRBJ2-4; 10 bases match TRBD2. CDR3 length: 17 amino acids. The germline V gene encodes CDR1 SGHRS and CDR2 YFSETQ. V lost 0 bases and J lost 7; bases outside the gene matches: 10. The CDR3 nucleotides read TGCGCCAGCAGCTTGGCCGGAGCGGGGGGGCTAGCGAACATTCAGTACTTC. This translates into CASSLAGAGGLANIQYF.

This clonotype was observed many times. The chain links TRBV12-3 or TRBV12-4 to TRBJ1-1, with D possibly matching TRBD1 (5 bases). CDR3 length: 15 amino acids. The V end was cut by 3 bases, the J end by 1 base, with 12 bases between. In DNA, the CDR3 is TGTGCCAGCAGTTTTTTAAGGGGCCCGAACACTGAAGCTTTCTTT. This encodes CASSFLRGPNTEAFF.

This clonotype was observed a few times. This chain joins TRBV29-1 and TRBJ2-1; tentatively, D is TRBD2 (6 bases). The CDR3 length is 14 residues. In germline, CDR1 is SQVTM, CDR2 ANQGSEA. CDR3 residues: CSFEGGSSYNEQFF. The CDR3 DNA reads TGCAGTTTTGAAGGAGGGAGCTCCTACAATGAGCAGTTCTTC.

This clonotype has a count of ten or more. The chain has TRBV7-9 and TRBJ2-5, with 7 bases aligning to TRBD1. The CDR3 has 14 residues. V lost 4 bases and J lost 2; bases outside the gene matches: 4. The germline V gene encodes CDR1 SEHNR and CDR2 FQNEAQ (reference sequence). DNA of the CDR3: TGTGCCAGCAGCTCCCCGGACAGGCAAGAGACCCAGTACTTC. This translates into CASSSPDRQETQYF. The full variable domain, completed using reference TRBV7-9 and TRBJ2-5, is DTGVSQNPRHKITKRGQNVTFRCDPISEHNRLYWYRQTLGQGPEFLTYFQNEAQLEKSRLLSDRFSAERPKGSFSTLEIQRTEQGDSAMYLCASSSPDRQETQYFGPGTRLLVL.

This clonotype was seen ten or more times. The chain combines TRBV3-1 with TRBJ2-1; D gene unclear. The germline V gene has CDR1 LGHDT and CDR2 YNNKEL (reference sequence). The CDR3 is 16 residues long. V lost 0 bases and J 12 bases, leaving 21 bases between the germline ends. CDR3 in DNA: TGTGCCAGCAGCCAAGATCCGGCTAGGCGAGAGTGCGGGCAGTTCTTC. It yields the protein CASSQDPARRECGQFF.

The CDR3 DNA reads TGTGCCAGCAGACAGGGCCCCTTCTCCTACGAGCAGTACTTC. Protein sequence: CASRQGPFSYEQYF. The V gene is TRBV6-1, the J gene TRBJ2-7, with D possibly TRBD1 on 6 matching bases. Germline values: CDR1 MNHNS, CDR2 SASEGT. V dropped 6 bases and J dropped 0 bases, with 12 bases sitting between them. The CDR3 runs to 14 residues.

Many counts were recorded for this clonotype. This sequence joins TRBV28 and TRBJ1-5; D gene uncertain. The CDR3 consists of 13 residues. Looked up from germline, CDR1 is MDHEN and CDR2 is SYDVKM. Trimming removed 6 bases from V and 6 bases from J, with 12 bases in between. The CDR3 coding sequence is TGTGCCAGCAGCCCTCCGGCGGGTCAGCCCCAGCATTTT. It is translated as CASSPPAGQPQHF. The entire variable domain, with the rest obtained from reference TRBV28 and TRBJ1-5, is as follows: DVKVTQSSRYLVKRTGEKVFLECVQDMDHENMFWYRQDPGLGLRLIYFSYDVKMKEKGDIPEGYSVSREKKERFSLILESASTNQTSMYLCASSPPAGQPQHFGDGTRLSIL.

This clonotype was recorded many times. The gene calls are TRBV5-1 and TRBJ2-4; D is undetermined. Trimming took 0 bases from V and 5 from J, leaving 12 bases between them. CDR3 length: 15 amino acids. Germline V gives CDR1 SGHRS, CDR2 YFSETQ. CDR3 amino acids: CASSLEPRGENIQYF. The CDR3 DNA sequence: TGCGCCAGCAGCTTGGAACCGAGAGGCGAAAACATTCAGTACTTC.

This chain connects TRBV7-3 to TRBJ1-1; D unresolved. V was pared by 4 bases and J by 1 base, with 10 bases between. The V gene's germline CDR1 is SGHTA and CDR2 FQGTGA. The CDR3 is 14 amino acids. The CDR3 reads CASSSDVANTEAFF. CDR3 nucleotide sequence: TGTGCCAGCAGCTCGGACGTAGCGAACACTGAAGCTTTCTTT.

This clonotype has ten or more counts. The CDR3 reads CATSDTGTFAGANVLTF. The CDR3 coding sequence is TGTGCCACCAGTGACACAGGGACTTTTGCTGGGGCCAACGTCCTGACTTTC. This chain uses TRBV24-1 with TRBJ2-6, with D perhaps given as TRBD1 or TRBD2 (6 bases each). This CDR3 is 17 amino acids long. Trimming took 4 bases from V and 2 from J, leaving 14 bases between them. CDR1 and CDR2 (germline): KGHDR, SFDVKD.

The CDR3 DNA reads TGTGCCAGCAGCCAAGATCGGTGGGGATCGGGACTAGCGGGGGGCGCTACCTACGAGCAGTACTTC. Translation gives CASSQDRWGSGLAGGATYEQYF. The rearrangement uses TRBV4-2 and TRBJ2-7, with TRBD2 identical over 15 bases. Trimming at V came to 0 bases and at J to 2 bases, leaving 17 bases not matched to a gene. CDR3 size: 22 residues. CDR1 and CDR2 from the germline V gene are LGHNA and YNFKEQ.

This clonotype was seen many times. This chain connects TRBV19 to TRBJ1-6; the D gene is possibly TRBD1 (6 bases). Trimming cost V 5 bases and J 7 bases, with 15 bases left between them. The CDR3 runs to 15 residues. Germline-derived CDR1 and CDR2 are LNHDA and SQIVND (reference sequence). The CDR3 bases are TGTGCCAGTAGTGCCGGGACAAGGATCAATTCACCCCTCCACTTT. It encodes CASSAGTRINSPLHF.

This clonotype has more than one count but fewer than ten. V usage is TRBV5-1 and J usage is TRBJ2-7, with D tentatively TRBD1 or TRBD2 (5 bases each). V was trimmed by 4 bases and J by 0 bases, leaving 11 bases between them. The CDR3 is made up of 14 amino acids. The germline V gene has CDR1 SGHRS and CDR2 YFSETQ. The DNA of the CDR3 is TGCGCCAGCAGCCGGGACGCCCACTCCTACGAGCAGTACTTC. It yields the protein CASSRDAHSYEQYF.

V gene TRBV12-3 or TRBV12-4 combines with J gene TRBJ2-7, with D unresolved. This CDR3 region has 14 residues. V shed 2 bases and J shed 4 bases, with 12 bases lying between them. This chain's CDR3 is CASSLYGPVYEQYF. As DNA, the CDR3 is TGTGCCAGCAGTTTATATGGCCCAGTGTACGAGCAGTACTTC.

This clonotype was counted ten times or more. The V and J genes are TRBV12-3 or TRBV12-4 and TRBJ1-2; TRBD1 is a possible D gene (6 bases). The V gene lost 5 bases and the J gene lost 3 bases, with 16 bases spanning the gap. The CDR3 length is 15 residues. CDR3 amino acids: CASSPPSGADYGYTF. DNA for the CDR3: TGTGCCAGCAGTCCACCCTCGGGGGCGGACTATGGCTACACCTTC.

This clonotype has at least ten counts. The rearrangement uses TRBV24-1 and TRBJ2-2; D remains ambiguous. The CDR3 length is 14 residues. The V end was cut by 1 base, the J end by 3 bases, with 5 bases between. Germline assignment: CDR1 KGHDR and CDR2 SFDVKD. The CDR3 is CATSDLRDTGELFF. The CDR3 DNA is TGTGCCACCAGTGATTTAAGGGACACCGGGGAGCTGTTTTTT.

This clonotype was recorded many times. The chain couples TRBV7-9 to TRBJ2-2; D is possibly TRBD1 (5 bases). From germline, CDR1 is SEHNR and CDR2 FQNEAQ (reference sequence). The CDR3 is 14 residues long. Trimming removed 4 bases from V and 3 bases from J, with 9 bases in between. As DNA, the CDR3 is TGTGCCAGCAGCTCAGGGCCTTACACCGGGGAGCTGTTTTTT. It translates to CASSSGPYTGELFF.

The table lists this clonotype with many counts. The gene calls are TRBV7-2 and TRBJ2-5; 7 bases are a match to TRBD2. V dropped 7 bases and J dropped 2; count of bases not matched to a gene: 4. CDR1 is SGHTA, CDR2 FQGNSA, per germline. The CDR3 runs 13 residues. CDR3 coding DNA: TGTGCCAGCAACCACGGGGGGCAAGAGACCCAGTACTTC. Translated, it gives CASNHGGQETQYF.

This clonotype has ten or more counts. The gene calls are TRBV29-1 and TRBJ2-5; D uncertain. V gave up 3 bases and J gave up 4 bases, with 12 bases separating them. The CDR3 is made up of 13 amino acids. The germline V gene has CDR1 SQVTM and CDR2 ANQGSEA. The CDR3 here is CSVDGSPGETQYF. For the CDR3, the DNA is TGCAGCGTTGACGGCAGTCCAGGAGAGACCCAGTACTTC.

This clonotype came up many times. V is TRBV7-3 and J is TRBJ1-5, with D maybe TRBD1 (5 bases). The CDR3 extends over 13 amino acids. The germline V gene encodes CDR1 SGHTA and CDR2 FQGTGA. The ends were cut back, 5 bases at V and 7 bases at J, with 12 bases in the middle. For the CDR3, the DNA is TGTGCCAGCAGCCAGGGTAGTGGGCAGCCCCAGCATTTT. Protein: CASSQGSGQPQHF.